This T cell receptor beta chain was found in a study of cytomegalovirus exposure and HLA in healthy donors. On this clone: Its antigen is still unknown.

It was with 60 Vbeta and 13 Jbeta primers that the PCR ran. Authors' data handling: Later reanalysis found about 80 million unique TCR beta chains, 9 million to 12 million of them shared. The data were produced by immunoSEQ multiplex PCR, yet TCRdb's version contains in-frame clones alone and is incomplete. That table supplies the V and J calls and clone size; D and trimming were determined from the DNA. In the table there are 15,000 to 20,000 clones, more than 60% of which are singletons. Regarding donors, all were healthy bone marrow donors. V lost 3 bases to trimming and J lost 0 bases, with 9 bases between them. CDR3 length: 15 residues. Germline CDR1 reads ENHRY; CDR2 reads SYGVKD. Points from the study as a whole: Most TCR beta V segments were productive about 90% or about 30% of the time in an earlier analysis. In most subjects, TCR beta sequences reportedly gave accurate predictions of HLA-A and HLA-B alleles.

The sample taken for sequencing was PBMCs. The receptor comes from a man aged 18 to 35 in good health and CMV-seronegative. The V and J genes are TRBV10-3 and TRBJ1-5; no firm D call. DNA for the CDR3: TGTGCCATCAGTGATGGGCAGTTTAGCAATCAGCCCCAGCATTTT. Translation: CAISDGQFSNQPQHF.